The 2 T cell receptor beta chains below come from one sample, sequenced in a study of cytomegalovirus exposure and HLA in healthy donors. The PCR used 60 Vbeta and 13 Jbeta primers. Repertoires were generated with immunoSEQ multiplex PCR, while TCRdb's copy carries only in-frame clones and drops some. The sample consists of about 230,000 clones, just under 80% of them appearing once. What was sequenced was PBMCs. The receptors shown here come from a boy aged 10-17 years in good health and CMV-seronegative.

The V and J genes are TRBV2 and TRBJ1-2; 11 nucleotides line up with TRBD1. The CDR3 covers 17 residues. Germline values: CDR1 SNHLY, CDR2 FYNNEI. J was trimmed by 4 bases and V by 3 bases; bases with no gene match: 10. In DNA, the CDR3 is TGTGCCAGCAGTGACCGGACAGGGGGCGTAAGAAGCTATGGCTACACCTTC. It specifies CASSDRTGGVRSYGYTF.

V gene TRBV7-9 combines with J gene TRBJ2-7; TRBD2 agrees at 11 bases. Germline CDR1 SEHNR, CDR2 FQNEAQ (reference sequence). V gave up 5 bases and J gave up 4 bases; unmatched junction bases: 7. The CDR3 loop spans 15 amino acids. Written as DNA, the CDR3 is TGTGCCAGCAGCGAAACCGGGACTAGCGGTTACGAGCAGTACTTC. As protein: CASSETGTSGYEQYF.